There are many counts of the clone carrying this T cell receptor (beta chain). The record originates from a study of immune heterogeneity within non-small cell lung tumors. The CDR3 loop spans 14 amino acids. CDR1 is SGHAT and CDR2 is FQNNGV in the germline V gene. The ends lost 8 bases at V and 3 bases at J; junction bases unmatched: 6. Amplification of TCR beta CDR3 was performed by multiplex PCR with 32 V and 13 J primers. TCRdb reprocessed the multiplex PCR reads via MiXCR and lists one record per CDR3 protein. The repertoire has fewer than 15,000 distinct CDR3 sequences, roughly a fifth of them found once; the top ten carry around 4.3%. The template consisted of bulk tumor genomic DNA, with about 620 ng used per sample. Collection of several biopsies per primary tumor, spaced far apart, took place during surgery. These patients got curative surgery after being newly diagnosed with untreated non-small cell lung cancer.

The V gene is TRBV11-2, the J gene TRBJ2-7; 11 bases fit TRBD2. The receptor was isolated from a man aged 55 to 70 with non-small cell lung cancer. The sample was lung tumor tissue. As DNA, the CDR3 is TGTGCCAGCGGACGACTAGCGGGAAGCTACGAGCAGTACTTC. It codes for CASGRLAGSYEQYF.